The 32 T cell receptor beta chains listed next were all sequenced from one sample in a study of shared clonotypes between healthy human individuals. TCRdb's table, derived via immunoSEQ multiplex PCR, lists solely in-frame clones and lacks some. The table records 2 million to 3 million clones, roughly 93% of them present only once. The sequenced sample was naive CD4+ T cells from PBMCs. Documented subset: CD45RA+ positively selected. Receptors originate from a man between 18 and 29 years old in good health. Some clones in this sample may be carry-over from other donors' samples.

The table lists this clone with a count of one. This chain links TRBV5-1 with TRBJ1-4; 7 positions match TRBD1. Germline V CDR1 and CDR2: SGHRS, YFSETQ. The CDR3 is 16 amino acids. J lost 7 bases, V lost 4 bases, and 13 bases had no gene match. CDR3 nucleotides: TGCGCCAGCAGCCTTCCAACAGGGGAAGACGGTGAAAAACTGTTTTTT. Its translation is CASSLPTGEDGEKLFF.

The chain has TRBV28 and TRBJ2-3; 7 bases agree with TRBD1. The CDR3 sequence is 14 residues long. Germline CDR1 MDHEN, CDR2 SYDVKM. Losses at the gene ends were 6 bases for V and 8 bases for J; bases not matched to a gene: 11. CDR3 DNA: TGTGCCAGCAGCATTCCCCGGACAGGATTTACGCAGTATTTT. Amino acid sequence: CASSIPRTGFTQYF. The whole variable domain, filled in from reference TRBV28 and TRBJ2-3, reads DVKVTQSSRYLVKRTGEKVFLECVQDMDHENMFWYRQDPGLGLRLIYFSYDVKMKEKGDIPEGYSVSREKKERFSLILESASTNQTSMYLCASSIPRTGFTQYFGPGTRLTVL.

The chain recombines TRBV7-6 with TRBJ2-4; D is perhaps TRBD2 (5 bases). The CDR3 runs 16 residues. The ends were cut back, 1 base at V and 6 bases at J, with 16 bases in the middle. Looked up from germline, CDR1 is SGHVS and CDR2 is FNYEAQ. CDR3 protein: CASSLGAAPRGNIQYF. Here the CDR3 DNA reads TGTGCCAGCAGCTTAGGGGCGGCGCCCCGGGGAAACATTCAGTACTTC.

The chain has TRBV10-1 and TRBJ2-3; D possibly uses TRBD1 or TRBD2 (5 bases each). V was pared by 8 bases and J by 2 bases, with 11 bases between. Germline V gives CDR1 WNHNN, CDR2 SYGVQD (reference sequence). This CDR3 has 13 residues. CDR3 protein: CASGGEFTDTQYF. The DNA of the CDR3 is TGCGCCAGCGGGGGAGAATTCACAGATACGCAGTATTTT.

The chain is built from TRBV7-3 and TRBJ2-7; D is uncertain. The CDR3 consists of 15 residues. The V end was cut by 2 bases, the J end by 6 bases, with 17 bases between. Looked up from germline, CDR1 is SGHTA and CDR2 is FQGTGA. This chain's CDR3 is CASSLSRTANAEQYF. Written as DNA, the CDR3 is TGTGCCAGCAGCTTATCTCGGACCGCTAACGCCGAGCAGTACTTC.

V is TRBV19 and J is TRBJ1-1; D perhaps matches TRBD1 (6 bases). CDR1 is LNHDA and CDR2 is SQIVND in the germline V gene (reference sequence). V lost 3 bases, J lost 0 bases, and 11 bases lay in between. This CDR3 is built from 15 residues. The CDR3 nucleotides are TGTGCCAGTAGTATGGGGGGCGTCTTGAACACTGAAGCTTTCTTT. It is translated as CASSMGGVLNTEAFF.

The chain recombines TRBV21-1 with TRBJ2-7; the table's D call, TRBD1, was not checked against the DNA. TRBV21-1 is recorded as a pseudogene. The CDR3 is 16 residues long. The DNA of the CDR3 is TGTGCCAGCAGCAAAGTTGGGGGCCCCAGCTCCTACGAGCAGTACTTC. It specifies CASSKVGGPSSYEQYF.

The chain's CDR3 is CASSALDRGMYNEQFF. CDR3 DNA: TGTGCCAGTAGTGCGCTTGACAGGGGAATGTACAATGAGCAGTTCTTC. The genes are TRBV19 and TRBJ2-1, with 8 bases lining up with TRBD1. V lost 5 bases to trimming and J lost 4 bases; unmatched junction nucleotides: 10. The germline CDR1 and CDR2 sequences are LNHDA and SQIVND (reference sequence). The CDR3 extends over 16 amino acids.

The CDR3, as DNA: TGTGCCAGCAGCTTAGTGCGGGGGGCCTCCGGGGAGCTGTTTTTT. This sequence encodes CASSLVRGASGELFF. V is TRBV11-2 and J is TRBJ2-2; TRBD2 matches at 8 bases. The J segment lost 6 bases and the V segment lost 1 base, leaving 4 bases of the junction unmatched. This CDR3 is built from 15 residues. Germline CDR1 is SGHAT and CDR2 is FQNNGV.

The genes are TRBV11-2 and TRBJ1-3; TRBD1 might be the D (6 bases). The ends were cut back, 5 bases at V and 4 bases at J, with 18 bases in the middle. Germline V gene data show CDR1 as SGHAT and CDR2 as FQNNGV. The CDR3 consists of 16 residues. The chain's CDR3 is CASSPYRRQAGNTIYF. Here the CDR3 DNA reads TGTGCCAGCAGCCCTTATCGAAGACAGGCGGGAAACACCATATATTTT.

V usage is TRBV5-1 and J usage is TRBJ1-2; unclear D gene. The germline V and J ends were trimmed by 5 bases and 1 base, with 3 bases remaining between them. Per germline, CDR1 SGHRS and CDR2 YFSETQ. CDR3 length equals 11 residues. For the CDR3, the DNA is TGCGCCAGCAGAGATAACTATGGCTACACCTTC. Its translation: CASRDNYGYTF.

This rearrangement joins TRBV12-5 to TRBJ1-5, with D tentatively TRBD1 (6 bases). This CDR3 contains 14 residues. The germline V gene encodes CDR1 LGHNT and CDR2 FRNRAP. Trimming removed 10 bases at V and 9 bases at J, with 22 bases between. The CDR3 nucleotides are TGTGCTACCCAAACGCTGGGGGGCCGAAGGCCCCAGCATTTT. This gives the protein CATQTLGGRRPQHF.

There are a few counts of this clone. The chain has TRBV2 and TRBJ1-5; no firm D call. Germline CDR1 and CDR2: SNHLY and FYNNEI. The CDR3 is 14 residues long. V was cut by 6 bases and J by 0 bases, with 9 bases left in between. This chain's CDR3 is CASSQQSSNQPQHF. The CDR3, as DNA: TGTGCCAGCAGCCAACAGAGTAGCAATCAGCCCCAGCATTTT.

Only one count was recorded for this clone. The CDR3 nucleotides are TGTGCCAGCAGCAAATATTTCCCTAGCGGGGATTCCACAGATACGCAGTATTTT. Amino acid sequence: CASSKYFPSGDSTDTQYF. The rearrangement joins TRBV21-1 to TRBJ2-3; whether TRBD2, the table's D call, matches the DNA was not checked. TRBV21-1 is a pseudogene. This CDR3 contains 18 residues.

This clone showed up just once. The chain joins TRBV29-1 to TRBJ2-3; weak D call: TRBD2 (6 bases). The germline V and J ends were trimmed by 3 bases and 4 bases, with 14 bases remaining between them. The germline CDR1 and CDR2 sequences are SQVTM and ANQGSEA. The CDR3 is 14 residues long. CDR3 protein: CSVDSERVPDTQYF. The CDR3 DNA reads TGCAGCGTTGATTCCGAGCGGGTACCAGATACGCAGTATTTT.

The chain is built from TRBV5-8 and TRBJ1-5; tentative D call: TRBD1 (5 bases). V lost 0 bases and J lost 6, with 13 bases in between. Germline-derived CDR1 and CDR2 are SGHTS and YDEGEE. The CDR3 has 15 amino acids. As DNA, the CDR3 is TGTGCCAGCAGCTTGGAGCAGGGTAGGACTCAGCCCCAGCATTTT. Its translation is CASSLEQGRTQPQHF.

Comments on this clone: Within the sample, other DNA sequences also encode this same CDR3. This chain uses TRBV15 with TRBJ1-5; no reliable D call. Trimming removed 1 base at V and 7 bases at J, with 5 bases between. The germline CDR1 and CDR2 sequences are LNHNV and YYDKDF (reference sequence). The CDR3 is 12 residues long. The CDR3 nucleotides are TGTGCCACCAGCAGAGGTCGACAGCCCCAGCATTTT. It specifies CATSRGRQPQHF.

This rearrangement joins TRBV15 to TRBJ2-1; D is unresolved. Trimming stripped 1 base from V and 4 bases from J, with 8 bases between. Germline-derived CDR1 and CDR2 are LNHNV and YYDKDF (reference sequence). There are 14 residues in the CDR3. This chain's CDR3 is CATSRVTEYNEQFF. For the CDR3, the DNA is TGTGCCACCAGCAGAGTAACAGAGTACAATGAGCAGTTCTTC.

This chain uses TRBV5-1 with TRBJ2-7; no clear D gene. CDR3 length: 12 amino acids. CDR1 and CDR2 from the germline V gene are SGHRS and YFSETQ. V shed 1 base and J shed 4 bases, with 6 bases lying between them. The CDR3 DNA follows: TGCGCCAGCAGCTTGACCGCATACGAGCAGTACTTC. Protein product: CASSLTAYEQYF.

This clone showed up just a few times. This specimen includes other DNA sequences encoding the same CDR3. This sequence joins TRBV30 and TRBJ1-5; D is unresolved. V dropped 1 base and J dropped 2 bases, with 6 bases sitting between them. The CDR3 is 13 residues long. The germline V gene encodes CDR1 GTSNPN and CDR2 SVGIG (reference sequence). CDR3 sequence: CAWSGSGNQPQHF. CDR3 sequence (DNA): TGTGCCTGGAGTGGCAGTGGCAATCAGCCCCAGCATTTT.

The chain couples TRBV9 to TRBJ2-6; the D gene is possibly TRBD1 (6 bases). This CDR3 has 17 amino acids. Germline V lookup: CDR1 SGDLS, CDR2 YYNGEE. Between the trimmed V and J ends, which lost 3 bases and 2 bases, there was a span of 15 bases. The CDR3 bases are TGTGCCAGCAGCGACTACAGGGCACCTACTGGGGCCAACGTCCTGACTTTC. This codes for CASSDYRAPTGANVLTF.

The genes are TRBV7-3 and TRBJ2-1, with 7 bases that match TRBD2. The CDR3 has 14 residues. Germline V gives CDR1 SGHTA, CDR2 FQGTGA. The V gene end was trimmed by 5 bases and the J gene end by 14 bases; junction bases not matched to a gene: 15. CDR3: CASSLIREVPTKFF. CDR3 DNA: TGTGCCAGCAGCCTGATACGGGAGGTCCCCACTAAGTTCTTC.

The rearrangement links TRBV6-6 to TRBJ1-5; tentatively, D is TRBD1 (5 bases). The CDR3 loop spans 16 amino acids. Per germline, CDR1 MNHNY and CDR2 SVGAGI (reference sequence). The V and J ends lost 0 bases and 4 bases respectively, with 13 bases between them. CDR3 DNA: TGTGCCAGCAGTTACTCGGACATCGACCGGAATCAGCCCCAGCATTTT. This encodes CASSYSDIDRNQPQHF.

This chain joins TRBV18 and TRBJ2-1; D remains ambiguous. CDR3 size: 15 residues. Germline V gene sequence: CDR1 KGHSH, CDR2 LQKENI. Trimming took off 3 bases at V and 4 bases at J, with 13 bases between the two ends. The CDR3 DNA is TGTGCCAGCTCACCCCCCCAGGAATCTTACAATGAGCAGTTCTTC. Its translation: CASSPPQESYNEQFF.

The chain employs TRBV28 and TRBJ2-3, with 9 positions matching TRBD1. This CDR3 is 18 amino acids long. CDR1 is MDHEN and CDR2 is SYDVKM in the germline V gene. With V trimmed by 3 bases and J by 2 bases, 12 bases remained unmatched. This chain's CDR3 is CASSLRRAGTGITDTQYF. CDR3 sequence (DNA): TGTGCCAGCAGTTTGCGTCGGGCGGGGACAGGGATCACAGATACGCAGTATTTT.

The rearrangement uses TRBV5-4 and TRBJ1-1; D perhaps matches TRBD1 (5 bases). Trimming cost V 3 bases and J 4 bases, with 10 bases left between them. Germline lookup yields CDR1 SGHNT and CDR2 YYREEE (reference sequence). The CDR3 consists of 13 residues. The CDR3 DNA follows: TGTGCCAGCAGCTCGGACACATCCACTGAAGCTTTCTTT. This sequence encodes CASSSDTSTEAFF.

The chain recombines TRBV6-7 with TRBJ2-7; a possible D gene is TRBD1 (5 bases). TRBV6-7 has ORF status, its function being uncertain. The CDR3 spans 13 residues. Trimming took 5 bases from V and 4 from J, leaving 12 bases between them. The CDR3 DNA is TGTGCCAGCAGTCGACCGGACATGTACGAGCAGTACTTC. It is translated as CASSRPDMYEQYF.

The gene calls are TRBV29-1 and TRBJ1-2, with D unresolved. The CDR3 consists of 12 residues. CDR1 SQVTM and CDR2 ANQGSEA come from the germline V gene. Trimming cost V 4 bases and J 3 bases, with 9 bases left between them. The CDR3 DNA follows: TGCAGCGTTGCCACAGACTACTATGGCTACACCTTC. The encoded protein is CSVATDYYGYTF.

Details on this clone: Other DNA sequences in the sample encode the same CDR3. The genes are TRBV5-1 and TRBJ2-5; D remains ambiguous. The germline CDR1 and CDR2 sequences are SGHRS and YFSETQ. The V end lost 0 bases, the J end lost 4 bases, and 10 bases lay between the germline ends. This CDR3 is built from 14 residues. The CDR3 reads CASSLAAVGETQYF. CDR3 nucleotides: TGCGCCAGCAGCTTGGCGGCAGTTGGAGAGACCCAGTACTTC.

On this clone: Other DNA sequences in the same sample also yield this CDR3. J is TRBJ2-3 and V is TRBV4-3; the match to TRBD1 covers 10 bases. This CDR3 has 16 amino acids. V lost 3 bases to trimming and J lost 2 bases; unmatched junction nucleotides: 5. The germline CDR1 and CDR2 sequences are LGHNA and YSLEER. CDR3: CASSQGGQGSTDTQYF. CDR3 nucleotide sequence: TGCGCCAGCAGCCAGGGGGGACAGGGGTCCACAGATACGCAGTATTTT.

This rearrangement joins TRBV5-1 to TRBJ1-5; D unclear. Germline-derived CDR1 and CDR2 are SGHRS and YFSETQ. This CDR3 is 17 amino acids long. V was trimmed by 4 bases and J by 5 bases, leaving 22 bases between them. In nucleotides, the CDR3 is TGCGCCAGCAGCCCGCTTCCCCAAACGGGGTCGGATCAGCCCCAGCATTTT. Its translation: CASSPLPQTGSDQPQHF.

CDR3 DNA: TGCGCCAGCAGCGGAGGGGGACAGGCCTACGAGCAGTACTTC. Amino acids: CASSGGGQAYEQYF. The V and J genes are TRBV5-1 and TRBJ2-7, with TRBD1 identical over 8 bases. Germline values: CDR1 SGHRS, CDR2 YFSETQ. The CDR3 is 14 amino acids. The V segment lost 4 bases and the J segment 2 bases; nucleotides outside the gene matches: 5.